This section outlines one T cell receptor (beta chain) sequence together with its context. This CDR3 is built from 13 residues. The germline CDR1 and CDR2 sequences are SGHDT and YYEEEE. V trimming: 4 bases; J trimming: 3 bases; junction bases outside the gene matches: 0. The data were taken from a study of blood T cell repertoires in COVID-19. Study context: From T cells, B-cell-depleted T cells, or PBMCs came the material, which was cDNA or gDNA.

This table comes from immunoSEQ multiplex PCR, and its TCRdb copy is limited to in-frame clones, with some not included. The sample includes 180,000 or so clones, about 87% seen only once; the top ten take approximately 3.3%. The chain is built from TRBV5-6 and TRBJ2-3; 9 bases agree with TRBD2. This TCR was sampled from a man aged 18 to 30 with active or convalescent COVID-19. Input material: peripheral blood. CDR3 region: CASSLAGTDTQYF. The CDR3 nucleotides read TGTGCCAGCAGCCTAGCGGGAACAGATACGCAGTATTTT.